Following are 11 T cell receptor beta chains from one sample sequenced in a study of identical twins. TCRdb independently ran MiXCR on the 5' RACE reads; one entry per CDR3 protein. The sample yields about 200,000 distinct CDR3 sequences, 6% to 9% seen once. This sample was shared with a second study, whose subject was yellow fever vaccine responses in identical twins.

Sequencing used memory (CD45RO+) T cells sorted from blood. The receptors were sampled from a woman aged 18-35 years in good health.

A few counts support this clonotype. The rearrangement uses TRBV6-5 and TRBJ1-6; a possible D gene is TRBD1 (5 bases). Germline V gene sequence: CDR1 MNHEY, CDR2 SVGAGI. The CDR3 totals 15 residues. V gave up 2 bases and J gave up 8 bases, with 13 bases separating them. For the CDR3, the DNA is TGTGCCAGCAGTTACCGGGGCGGGTCGGATTCACCCCTCCACTTT. As protein: CASSYRGGSDSPLHF.

The table lists this clonotype with a few counts. V and J are TRBV6-5 and TRBJ2-2; 10 bases agree with TRBD1. The CDR3 loop spans 15 amino acids. Trimming removed 6 bases from V and 7 bases from J; junction bases left unmatched: 8. In germline, CDR1 is MNHEY, CDR2 SVGAGI. The CDR3 DNA reads TGTGCCAGCAGCTACAGCGACAGGGGGCGCGGGGAGCTGTTTTTT. As protein: CASSYSDRGRGELFF.

This chain uses TRBV5-1 with TRBJ1-5; 11 positions match TRBD1. Germline loops: CDR1 SGHRS, CDR2 YFSETQ. There are 17 residues in the CDR3. V trimming: 4 bases; J trimming: 0 bases; junction bases outside the gene matches: 6. The CDR3 sequence: CASSPGQGAYSNQPQHF. DNA of the CDR3: TGCGCCAGCAGCCCCGGACAGGGGGCGTATAGCAATCAGCCCCAGCATTTT. The entire variable domain, with the rest obtained from reference TRBV5-1 and TRBJ1-5, is as follows: KAGVTQTPRYLIKTRGQQVTLSCSPISGHRSVSWYQQTPGQGLQFLFEYFSETQRNKGNFPGRFSGRQFSNSRSEMNVSTLELGDSALYLCASSPGQGAYSNQPQHFGDGTRLSIL.

This clonotype was detected only a few times. This rearrangement joins TRBV7-8 to TRBJ2-1; 9 bases align to TRBD1. The ends lost 5 bases at V and 6 bases at J; junction bases unmatched: 8. Germline CDR1 SGHVS, CDR2 FQNEAQ. This CDR3 has 15 amino acids. This CDR3 is CASSRQGGLGNEQFF. In nucleotides, the CDR3 is TGTGCCAGCAGCAGACAGGGGGGACTGGGCAATGAGCAGTTCTTC.

This clonotype was recorded a few times. The chain employs TRBV28 and TRBJ2-7, with 9 bases aligning to TRBD1. V trimming: 1 base; J trimming: 6 bases; junction bases outside the gene matches: 10. Germline lookup yields CDR1 MDHEN and CDR2 SYDVKM. The CDR3 is 16 amino acids. This CDR3 is CASSLYRDRVVREQYF. CDR3 coding DNA: TGTGCCAGCAGTTTATACAGGGACAGGGTAGTCCGCGAGCAGTACTTC. Complete variable domain (other parts from reference TRBV28 and TRBJ2-7): DVKVTQSSRYLVKRTGEKVFLECVQDMDHENMFWYRQDPGLGLRLIYFSYDVKMKEKGDIPEGYSVSREKKERFSLILESASTNQTSMYLCASSLYRDRVVREQYFGPGTRLTVT.

This clonotype was seen ten or more times. This chain links TRBV7-2 with TRBJ2-3; D not certain. CDR3 size: 11 residues. Germline assignment: CDR1 SGHTA and CDR2 FQGNSA. The V end lost 3 bases, the J end lost 4 bases, and 2 bases lay between the germline ends. CDR3 sequence reads: CASSFSDTQYF. Written as DNA, the CDR3 is TGTGCCAGCAGCTTTTCAGATACGCAGTATTTT.

This clonotype came up a few times. V usage is TRBV20-1 and J usage is TRBJ2-7; 12 nucleotides line up with TRBD2. The ends lost 3 bases at V and 4 bases at J; junction bases unmatched: 13. CDR1 DFQATT and CDR2 SNEGSKA come from the germline V gene (reference sequence). The CDR3 runs to 17 residues. CDR3 DNA: TGCAGTGCTAGTATTACTAGCGGGAGGCTCGCCTTTTACGAGCAGTACTTC. Residues: CSASITSGRLAFYEQYF.

The chain has TRBV5-8 and TRBJ2-5; a possible D gene is TRBD1 (6 bases). The CDR3 has 15 amino acids. Trimming left V 2 bases short and J 1 base short, with 12 bases between. Germline values: CDR1 SGHTS, CDR2 YDEGEE. The CDR3 protein is CASSFPDRGQETQYF. CDR3 in DNA: TGTGCCAGCAGCTTCCCGGACAGAGGCCAAGAGACCCAGTACTTC.

This clonotype was counted many times. The rearrangement uses TRBV24-1 and TRBJ1-1; TRBD1 aligns across 8 bases. The CDR3 totals 15 residues. In germline, CDR1 is KGHDR, CDR2 SFDVKD. After removal of 5 bases from V and 1 base from J, the junction contained 5 bases not matched to a gene. The CDR3 is CATSAADRENTEAFF. The CDR3 DNA sequence: TGTGCCACCAGTGCCGCGGACAGGGAGAACACTGAAGCTTTCTTT.

This clonotype has a single count. The chain has TRBV29-1 and TRBJ2-3; D is perhaps TRBD1 (5 bases). Per the germline V gene, CDR1 is SQVTM and CDR2 is ANQGSEA. The CDR3 contains 14 residues. V was shortened by 3 bases and J by 0 bases, with 10 bases between the two germline ends. CDR3 residues: CSVDPTGSTDTQYF. The DNA for the CDR3 is TGCAGCGTTGACCCCACAGGAAGCACAGATACGCAGTATTTT.

This clonotype showed up many times. This chain uses TRBV5-1 with TRBJ2-3; D may match TRBD1 or TRBD2 (6 bases each). Germline V CDR1 and CDR2: SGHRS, YFSETQ. Trimming took 0 bases from V and 1 from J, leaving 12 bases between them. The CDR3 is 16 residues long. The CDR3 sequence is CASSLGPGARTDTQYF. The CDR3 nucleotides are TGCGCCAGCAGCTTGGGACCGGGGGCCCGCACAGATACGCAGTATTTT.